The sequence of this T cell receptor (beta chain) was determined in a study of identical twins. TCRdb independently ran MiXCR on the 5' RACE reads; one entry per CDR3 protein. Counted here are around 220,000 distinct CDR3 sequences, over 9.5% occurring once; the ten biggest clones make up less than 12%. Trimming removed 0 bases from V and 2 bases from J, with 9 bases in between. The CDR3 extends over 14 amino acids. Germline lookup yields CDR1 SGHRS and CDR2 YFSETQ. This clonotype was seen a few times. The origin of this receptor is a man in his fifties or sixties in good health. The chain has TRBV5-1 and TRBJ2-7; D gene unclear. The specimen sequenced was memory T cells sorted from blood. DNA of the CDR3: TGCGCCAGCAGCTTGGACAGCCCAACCTACGAGCAGTACTTC. Translated: CASSLDSPTYEQYF.